The rows below give T cell receptor beta chains drawn from one sample of a study of blood T cell repertoires in COVID-19. Libraries were prepared by immunoSEQ multiplex PCR; TCRdb keeps only in-frame clonotypes and omits some of them. Here the sample spans roughly 99,000 clones, about 80% being singletons. Sequences were obtained from peripheral blood. These receptors all stem from an older man with acute or convalescent COVID-19. CDR3s include the opening cysteine and the closing phenylalanine or tryptophan. The order of the fields is CDR3 length, clone size, V gene, CDR3 protein. The size field is filled for only some rows; it gives once, few, many or a size class.

12	NA	TRBV6-1	CASSEVIRAQYF
12	NA	TRBV29-1	CSVDWTGETQYF
15	NA	TRBV7-2	CASSLEGRANSPLHF
16	NA	TRBV28	CASTPPDGSSGNTIYF
18	NA	TRBV4-3	CASSLGTSGGKNTDTQYF
16	NA	TRBV5-6	CASSLVGDRAPYGYTF
14	NA	TRBV11-2	CASSLGLTRVEAFF
14	once	TRBV7-8	CASSLSGGEETQYF
13	NA	TRBV6-5	CASSPGNAGELFF
13	NA	TRBV18	CASSPGQNTEAFF
18	NA	TRBV6-6	CASSRMTGGLGEQETQYF
17	few	TRBV5-5	CASSLGGVINSGNTIYF
18	NA	TRBV27	CASSSLPGQTLLNRPLHF
16	NA	TRBV19	CASSIVPGQGADTQYF
18	NA	TRBV19	CASSPRDRSLGSGNTIYF
15	NA	TRBV7-2	CASSLWASVEQEQFF
15	NA	TRBV3-1/TRBV3-2	CASSQGGGGQETQYF
15	NA	TRBV5-1	CASSLGGTGTYEQYF
14	NA	TRBV25-1	CASSVTGQGYGYTF
13	NA	TRBV7-8	CASSLRQNTEAFF
11	NA	TRBV7-8	CASSGNYQQFF
15	once	TRBV7-9	CASSFSAAPNYGYTF
15	NA	TRBV27	CASSYSSRSNQPQHF
14	NA	TRBV19	CASSRGERSGELFF
11	NA	TRBV5-1	CASSPDRVQFF
14	many	TRBV5-6	CASSPGTGWRGYTF
12	NA	TRBV19	CASSQRDSGQHF
13	NA	TRBV29-1	CSARRQGSTEAFF
16	NA	TRBV18	CASSPSFGGRQETQYF
17	NA	TRBV7-2	CASSLAGTGGWGEKLFF
13	NA	TRBV2	CASSERQTNKAFF
16	NA	TRBV5-1	CASSPLGASSSYEQYF
15	NA	TRBV2	CASSEALQIQETQYF
16	once	TRBV13	CASSMTSGYQGNEQFF
15	NA	TRBV6-5	CASSSTGTGGDGYTF